The following is a TCR beta chain sequence with its context. The antigen is undetermined. V lost 0 bases, J lost 5 bases, and 16 bases lay in between. Germline V gene lookup returns CDR1 SGHAT and CDR2 FQNNGV. The CDR3 extends over 16 amino acids. The data originate from a study of identical twins. TCRdb ran MiXCR on the 5' RACE reads and lists one entry per CDR3 protein. The table shows around 1.7 million distinct CDR3 sequences, with more than 30% occurring only once. Study-level results: Diverse VJ usage suggested most zero-insertion clonotypes were not invariant T cells.

This receptor was obtained from a newborn girl in good health. Sequencing input: cord blood. This chain uses TRBV11-2 with TRBJ1-2, with D hard to call. CDR3 DNA: TGTGCCAGCAGCTTAGATCGGCAGGTAGAGGTATATGGCTACACCTTC. Its translation is CASSLDRQVEVYGYTF. Based on the CDR3 plus reference TRBV11-2 and TRBJ1-2, the full variable domain is EAGVAQSPRYKIIEKRQSVAFWCNPISGHATLYWYQQILGQGPKLLIQFQNNGVVDDSQLPKDRFSAERLKGVDSTLKIQPAKLEDSAVYLCASSLDRQVEVYGYTFGSGTRLTVV.